This T cell receptor (beta chain) was identified in a study of shared clonotypes between healthy human individuals. Trimming stripped 4 bases from V and 1 base from J, with 12 bases between. The CDR3 has 14 amino acids. CDR1 and CDR2 from the germline V gene are SGHRS and YFSETQ. The method was immunoSEQ multiplex PCR; TCRdb's version includes in-frame clones alone and lacks a portion of them. The sample shows fewer than 3 million clones, around 93% of them seen only once. The origin of this receptor is a man aged 18 to 30 in good health. Some clones in this sample may be carry-over from other donors' samples. The sequenced sample consisted of naive CD4+ T cells from PBMCs. Noted subset: CD45RA+ positively selected. This chain links TRBV5-1 with TRBJ2-7, with unresolved D. CDR3 protein: CASSQTDYSYEQYF. CDR3 nucleotide sequence: TGCGCCAGCAGCCAAACAGATTATTCCTACGAGCAGTACTTC. Supplemented by reference TRBV5-1 and TRBJ2-7, the full variable domain reads KAGVTQTPRYLIKTRGQQVTLSCSPISGHRSVSWYQQTPGQGLQFLFEYFSETQRNKGNFPGRFSGRQFSNSRSEMNVSTLELGDSALYLCASSQTDYSYEQYFGPGTRLTVT.